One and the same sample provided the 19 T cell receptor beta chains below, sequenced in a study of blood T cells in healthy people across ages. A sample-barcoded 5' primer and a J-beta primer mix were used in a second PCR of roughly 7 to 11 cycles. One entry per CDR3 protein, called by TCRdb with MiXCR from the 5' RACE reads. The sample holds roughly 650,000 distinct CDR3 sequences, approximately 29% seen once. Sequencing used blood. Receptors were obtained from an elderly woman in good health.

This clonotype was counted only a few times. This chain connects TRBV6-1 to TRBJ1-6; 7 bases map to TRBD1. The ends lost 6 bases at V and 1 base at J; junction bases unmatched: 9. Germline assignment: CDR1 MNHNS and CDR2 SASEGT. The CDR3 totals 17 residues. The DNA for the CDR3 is TGTGCCAGCAGGCTAAAGGGGGCACAGTCCTATAATTCACCCCTCCACTTT. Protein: CASRLKGAQSYNSPLHF.

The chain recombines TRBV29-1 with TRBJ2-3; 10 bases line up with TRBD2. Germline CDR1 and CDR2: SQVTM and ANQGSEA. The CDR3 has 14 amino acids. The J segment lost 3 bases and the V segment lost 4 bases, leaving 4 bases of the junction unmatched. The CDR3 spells CSVVSGGVTDTQYF. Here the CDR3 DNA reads TGCAGCGTTGTGAGCGGGGGGGTTACAGATACGCAGTATTTT.

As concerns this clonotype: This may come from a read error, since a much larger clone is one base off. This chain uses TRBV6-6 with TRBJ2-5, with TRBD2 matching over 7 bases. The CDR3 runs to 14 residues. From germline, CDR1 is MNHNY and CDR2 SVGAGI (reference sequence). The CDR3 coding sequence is TGTGCCGGCAGTTACGGGAGGATGGTGGAGACCCAGTACTTC. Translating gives CAGSYGRMVETQYF.

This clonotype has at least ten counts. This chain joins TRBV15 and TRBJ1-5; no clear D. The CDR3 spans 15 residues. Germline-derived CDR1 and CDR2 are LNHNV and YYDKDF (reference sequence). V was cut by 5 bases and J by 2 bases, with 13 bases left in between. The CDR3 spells CATSPRPSGNQPQHF. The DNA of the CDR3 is TGTGCCACCAGCCCCCGTCCCAGCGGCAATCAGCCCCAGCATTTT.

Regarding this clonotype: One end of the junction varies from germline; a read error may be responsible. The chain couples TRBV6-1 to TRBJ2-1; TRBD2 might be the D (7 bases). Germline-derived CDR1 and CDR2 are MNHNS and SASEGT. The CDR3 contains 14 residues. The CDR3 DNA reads TGTGCCGGCAGTTCCAGGGGTCGGGACTACGAGCAGTTCTTC. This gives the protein CAGSSRGRDYEQFF.

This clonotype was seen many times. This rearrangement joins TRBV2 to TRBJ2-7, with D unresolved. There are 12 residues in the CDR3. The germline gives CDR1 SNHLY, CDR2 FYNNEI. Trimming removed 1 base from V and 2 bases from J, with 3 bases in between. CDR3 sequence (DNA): TGTGCCAGCAGTGAAGAAGCCTACGAGCAGTACTTC. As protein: CASSEEAYEQYF.

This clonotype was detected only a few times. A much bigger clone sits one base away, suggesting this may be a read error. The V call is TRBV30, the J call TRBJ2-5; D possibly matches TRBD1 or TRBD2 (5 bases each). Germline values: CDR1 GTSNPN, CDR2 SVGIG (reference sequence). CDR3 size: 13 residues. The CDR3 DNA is TGTGCCTGGAGTGCCAGCATTACCGGGACCCCGTACTTC. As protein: CAWSASITGTPYF.

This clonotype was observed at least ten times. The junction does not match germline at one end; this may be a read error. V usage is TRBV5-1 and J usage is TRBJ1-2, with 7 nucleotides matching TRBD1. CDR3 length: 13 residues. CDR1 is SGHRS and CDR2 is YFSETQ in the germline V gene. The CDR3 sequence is CASSLVTGSGYTF. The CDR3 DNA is TGTGCCAGCAGTTTAGTGACAGGGAGCGGCTACACCTTC. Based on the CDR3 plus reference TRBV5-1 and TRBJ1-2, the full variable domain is KAGVTQTPRYLIKTRGQQVTLSCSPISGHRSVSWYQQTPGQGLQFLFEYFSETQRNKGNFPGRFSGRQFSNSRSEMNVSTLELGDSALYLCASSLVTGSGYTFGSGTRLTVV.

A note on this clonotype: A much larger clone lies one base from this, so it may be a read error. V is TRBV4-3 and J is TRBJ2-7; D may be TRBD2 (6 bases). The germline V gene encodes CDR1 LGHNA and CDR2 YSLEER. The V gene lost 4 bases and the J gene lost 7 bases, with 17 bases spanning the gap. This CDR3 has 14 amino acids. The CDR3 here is CASSPRTRENEQYF. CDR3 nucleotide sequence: TGCGCCAGCAGCCCCAGGACCCGGGAGAATGAGCAGTACTTC.

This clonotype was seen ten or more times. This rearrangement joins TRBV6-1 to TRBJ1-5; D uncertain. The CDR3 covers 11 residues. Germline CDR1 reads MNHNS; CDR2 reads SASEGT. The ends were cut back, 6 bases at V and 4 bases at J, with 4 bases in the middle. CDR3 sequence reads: CASRGNQPQHF. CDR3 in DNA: TGTGCCAGCAGGGGTAATCAGCCCCAGCATTTT.

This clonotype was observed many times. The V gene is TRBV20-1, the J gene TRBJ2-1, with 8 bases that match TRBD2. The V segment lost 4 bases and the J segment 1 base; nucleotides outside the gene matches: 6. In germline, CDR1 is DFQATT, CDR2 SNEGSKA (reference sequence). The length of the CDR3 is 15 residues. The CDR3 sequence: CSATMLAGSYNEQFF. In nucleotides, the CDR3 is TGCAGTGCTACCATGTTAGCGGGGTCCTACAATGAGCAGTTCTTC.

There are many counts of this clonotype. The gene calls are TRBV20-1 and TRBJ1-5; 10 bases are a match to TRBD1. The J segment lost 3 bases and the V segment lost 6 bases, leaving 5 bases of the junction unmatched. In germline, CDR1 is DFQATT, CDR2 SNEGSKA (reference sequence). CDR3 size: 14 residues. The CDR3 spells CSANGQGVNQPQHF. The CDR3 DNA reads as TGCAGTGCGAATGGACAGGGGGTCAATCAGCCCCAGCATTTT.

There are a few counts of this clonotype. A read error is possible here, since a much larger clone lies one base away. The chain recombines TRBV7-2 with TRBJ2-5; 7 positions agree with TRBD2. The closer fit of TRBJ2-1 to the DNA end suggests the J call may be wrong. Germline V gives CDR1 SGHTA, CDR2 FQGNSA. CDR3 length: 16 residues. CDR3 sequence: CASRLPGSGALETQFF. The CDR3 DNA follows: TGTGCCAGCAGACTGCCGGGGAGCGGGGCTCTAGAGACCCAGTTCTTC.

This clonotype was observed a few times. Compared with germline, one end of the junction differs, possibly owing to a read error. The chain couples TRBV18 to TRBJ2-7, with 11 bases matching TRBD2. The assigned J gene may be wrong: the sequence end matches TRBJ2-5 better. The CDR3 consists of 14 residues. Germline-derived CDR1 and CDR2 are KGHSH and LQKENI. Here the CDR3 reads CASSPSGGQGTQYF. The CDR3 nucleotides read TGTGCCAGCTCGCCTAGCGGGGGGCAAGGGACCCAGTACTTC.

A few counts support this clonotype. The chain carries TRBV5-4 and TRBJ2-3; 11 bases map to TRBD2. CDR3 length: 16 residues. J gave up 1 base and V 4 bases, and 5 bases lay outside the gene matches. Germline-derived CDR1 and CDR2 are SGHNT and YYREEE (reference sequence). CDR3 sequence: CASSTVAGGRTDTQYF. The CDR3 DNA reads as TGTGCCAGCAGCACGGTAGCGGGGGGGCGCACAGATACGCAGTATTTT. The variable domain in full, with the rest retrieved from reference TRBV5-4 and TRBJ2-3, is ETGVTQSPTHLIKTRGQQVTLRCSSQSGHNTVSWYQQALGQGPQFIFQYYREEENGRGNFPPRFSGLQFPNYSSELNVNALELDDSALYLCASSTVAGGRTDTQYFGPGTRLTVL.

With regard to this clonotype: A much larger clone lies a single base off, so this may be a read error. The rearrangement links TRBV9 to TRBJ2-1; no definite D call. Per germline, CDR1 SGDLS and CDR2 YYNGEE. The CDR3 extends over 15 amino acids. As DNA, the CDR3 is TGTGCCAGCAGCGCGACTTACTATCCCTACGATGAGCAGTTCTTC. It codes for CASSATYYPYDEQFF.

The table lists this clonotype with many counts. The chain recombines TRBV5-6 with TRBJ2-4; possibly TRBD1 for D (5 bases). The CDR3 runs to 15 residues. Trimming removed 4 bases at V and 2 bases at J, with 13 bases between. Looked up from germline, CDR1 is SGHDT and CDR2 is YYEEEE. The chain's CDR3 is CASSTTVVPKNIQYF. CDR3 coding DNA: TGTGCCAGCAGCACGACAGTAGTTCCCAAAAACATTCAGTACTTC.

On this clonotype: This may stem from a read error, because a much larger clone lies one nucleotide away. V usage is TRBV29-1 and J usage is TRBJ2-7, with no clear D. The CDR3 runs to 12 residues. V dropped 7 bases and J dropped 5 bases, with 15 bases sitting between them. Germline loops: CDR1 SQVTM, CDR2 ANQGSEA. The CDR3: CSATPSCDEQYF. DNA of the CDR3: TGCAGCGCCACTCCCTCATGCGACGAGCAGTACTTC.

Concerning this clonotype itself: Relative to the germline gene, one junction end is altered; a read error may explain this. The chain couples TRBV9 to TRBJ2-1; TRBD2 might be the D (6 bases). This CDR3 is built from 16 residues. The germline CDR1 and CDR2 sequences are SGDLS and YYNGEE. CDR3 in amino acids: CVSSARGMSSYNEQFF. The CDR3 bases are TGTGTCAGCAGCGCGCGGGGTATGAGCTCCTACAATGAGCAGTTCTTC.